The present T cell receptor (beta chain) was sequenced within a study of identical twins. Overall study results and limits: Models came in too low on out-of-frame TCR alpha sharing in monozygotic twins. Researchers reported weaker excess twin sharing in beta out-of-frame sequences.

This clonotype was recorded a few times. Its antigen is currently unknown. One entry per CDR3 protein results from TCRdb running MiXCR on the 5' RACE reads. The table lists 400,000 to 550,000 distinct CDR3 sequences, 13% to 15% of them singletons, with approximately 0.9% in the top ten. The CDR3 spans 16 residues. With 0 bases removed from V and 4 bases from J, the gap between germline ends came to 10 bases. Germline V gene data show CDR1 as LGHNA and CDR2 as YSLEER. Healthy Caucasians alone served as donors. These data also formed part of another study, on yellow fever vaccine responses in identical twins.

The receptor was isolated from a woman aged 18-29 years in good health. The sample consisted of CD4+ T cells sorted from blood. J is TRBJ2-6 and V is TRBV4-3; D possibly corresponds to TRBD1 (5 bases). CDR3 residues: CASSQEAGYGANVLTF. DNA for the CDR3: TGCGCCAGCAGCCAAGAGGCAGGGTACGGGGCCAACGTCCTGACTTTC.